Presented here are 15 T cell receptor beta chains from one specimen sequenced in a study of cytomegalovirus exposure and HLA in healthy donors. The primer mix had 60 Vbeta and 13 Jbeta primers. The table came from immunoSEQ multiplex PCR; TCRdb's copy has only in-frame clones and leaves some out. The sample consists of more than 80,000 clones, roughly four fifths of them appearing once. The material sequenced was PBMCs. The receptors here all came from a man aged 60 to 75 in good health and CMV-seronegative.

This chain joins TRBV5-4 and TRBJ1-1; the D gene is possibly TRBD1 (6 bases). Trimming took off 2 bases at V and 3 bases at J, with 8 bases between the two ends. Germline V gene sequence: CDR1 SGHNT, CDR2 YYREEE (reference sequence). This CDR3 has 13 amino acids. The CDR3 sequence is CASSFGQYTEAFF. CDR3 DNA sequence: TGTGCCAGCAGCTTCGGACAGTACACTGAAGCTTTCTTT. The complete variable domain, with remaining parts taken from reference TRBV5-4 and TRBJ1-1, reads ETGVTQSPTHLIKTRGQQVTLRCSSQSGHNTVSWYQQALGQGPQFIFQYYREEENGRGNFPPRFSGLQFPNYSSELNVNALELDDSALYLCASSFGQYTEAFFGQGTRLTVV.

The V call is TRBV7-2, the J call TRBJ1-4; 9 bases are a match to TRBD1. Per germline, CDR1 SGHTA and CDR2 FQGNSA. The CDR3 is made up of 14 amino acids. V lost 6 bases, J lost 7 bases, and 6 bases stayed unmatched. The CDR3 nucleotides are TGTGCCAGCAGTACCGGGACAGGGAGTGAAAAACTGTTTTTT. This sequence encodes CASSTGTGSEKLFF.

The rearrangement uses TRBV9 and TRBJ2-5; 8 nucleotides line up with TRBD1. Germline-derived CDR1 and CDR2 are SGDLS and YYNGEE. The CDR3 is 13 residues long. The ends lost 2 bases at V and 5 bases at J; junction bases unmatched: 2. CDR3 in DNA: TGTGCCAGCAGCGTCGACAGGGGTGAGACCCAGTACTTC. Its translation is CASSVDRGETQYF.

The CDR3 DNA follows: TGTGCCAGCAGGGGGACAAGGTACTATGGCTACACCTTC. Protein sequence: CASRGTRYYGYTF. V gene TRBV9 combines with J gene TRBJ1-2; tentatively, D is TRBD1 (6 bases). V was pared by 5 bases and J by 3 bases, with 11 bases between. This CDR3 is built from 13 residues. Germline V gene data show CDR1 as SGDLS and CDR2 as YYNGEE.

This clone has just one count. The rearrangement links TRBV7-8 to TRBJ1-5; D not certain. CDR1 SGHVS and CDR2 FQNEAQ come from the germline V gene. This CDR3 comprises 13 residues. Trimming shortened V by 3 bases and J by 3 bases, and 6 bases separated the two germline ends. CDR3 loop: CASSFGPNQPQHF. In DNA form, the CDR3 reads TGTGCCAGCAGCTTTGGCCCCAATCAGCCCCAGCATTTT.

This chain joins TRBV18 and TRBJ1-1; D gene ambiguous. V was shortened by 3 bases and J by 5 bases, with 13 bases between the two germline ends. The CDR3 contains 14 residues. The germline gives CDR1 KGHSH, CDR2 LQKENI. This CDR3 is CASSPAQLTTEAFF. Written as DNA, the CDR3 is TGTGCCAGCTCACCGGCACAGCTGACGACTGAAGCTTTCTTT.

In this sample, this clone turned up once. The CDR3 protein is CATRQGMNTEAFF. The DNA of the CDR3 is TGTGCCACACGACAGGGAATGAACACTGAAGCTTTCTTT. The chain is built from TRBV5-6 and TRBJ1-1, with 7 bases fitting TRBD1. The germline CDR1 and CDR2 sequences are SGHDT and YYEEEE. The V and J ends lost 9 bases and 0 bases, in that order; junction bases with no gene match: 5. The CDR3 covers 13 residues.

The chain combines TRBV5-4 with TRBJ2-5, with 8 bases that match TRBD2. The CDR3 is 17 residues long. Germline V gene sequence: CDR1 SGHNT, CDR2 YYREEE (reference sequence). The trim removed 0 bases at V and 2 bases at J, leaving 9 bases unmatched. CDR3 DNA: TGTGCCAGCAGCTTGGTGTCGCCCAGCGGGGGACAAGAGACCCAGTACTTC. As protein: CASSLVSPSGGQETQYF.

The chain has TRBV19 and TRBJ1-2; 8 nucleotides agree with TRBD1. Germline CDR1 and CDR2: LNHDA and SQIVND (reference sequence). The J segment lost 5 bases and the V segment lost 8 bases, leaving 10 bases of the junction unmatched. The CDR3 consists of 14 residues. The CDR3 region has the DNA TGTGCCAGTGCCCGGGGACAGGTTGGGTATGGCTACACCTTC. Encoded protein: CASARGQVGYGYTF.

V and J are TRBV29-1 and TRBJ2-2; 11 nucleotides line up with TRBD1. V shed 4 bases, J shed 5 bases, and the junction held 3 bases outside the gene matches. The CDR3 contains 14 residues. Germline V CDR1 and CDR2: SQVTM, ANQGSEA. CDR3 nucleotides: TGCAGCGTTGCGGGACAGGGGGAGACCGGGGAGCTGTTTTTT. This translates into CSVAGQGETGELFF.

The genes are TRBV7-9 and TRBJ2-6; D not resolved. Trimming shortened V by 6 bases and J by 0 bases, and 6 bases separated the two germline ends. Germline CDR1 SEHNR, CDR2 FQNEAQ (reference sequence). The CDR3 contains 14 residues. CDR3 protein: CASRANSGANVLTF. The CDR3 region has the DNA TGTGCCAGCAGAGCGAACTCTGGGGCCAACGTCCTGACTTTC.

The J gene is TRBJ1-1, the V gene TRBV19; D is unclear. The CDR3 consists of 13 residues. CDR1 is LNHDA, CDR2 SQIVND, per germline (reference sequence). V lost 3 bases and J lost 5, with 10 bases in between. The CDR3 here is CASSMSQMTEAFF. The CDR3 bases are TGTGCCAGTAGTATGTCACAGATGACTGAAGCTTTCTTT.

The chain employs TRBV30 and TRBJ1-2, with D possibly matching TRBD1 (6 bases). Between the trimmed V and J ends, which lost 2 bases and 0 bases, there was a span of 13 bases. Per the germline V gene, CDR1 is GTSNPN and CDR2 is SVGIG (reference sequence). This CDR3 has 15 amino acids. The CDR3 region is CAWSSGTPPNYGYTF. The DNA for the CDR3 is TGTGCCTGGAGTAGTGGGACACCTCCTAACTATGGCTACACCTTC.

The rearrangement joins TRBV2 to TRBJ2-2; the D is unclear. This CDR3 spans 15 amino acids. Trimming removed 2 bases from V and 2 bases from J, with 9 bases in between. Germline V lookup: CDR1 SNHLY, CDR2 FYNNEI. The chain's CDR3 is CASSEKSGNTGELFF. Here the CDR3 DNA reads TGTGCCAGCAGTGAAAAGTCAGGAAACACCGGGGAGCTGTTTTTT.

The V call is TRBV27, the J call TRBJ2-7; TRBD2 is a possible D gene (5 bases). The germline V gene has CDR1 MNHEY and CDR2 SMNVEV (reference sequence). V was shortened by 1 base and J by 4 bases, with 14 bases between the two germline ends. This CDR3 region has 15 residues. The CDR3 region has the DNA TGTGCCAGCAGTTTATGTAGGGAGTGGAGTTACGAGCAGTACGTC. Translation gives CASSLCREWSYEQYV.